One sample yielded the 17 T cell receptor beta chains listed below, sequenced in a study of Graves' ophthalmopathy and Graves' hyperthyroidism. RNA transcripts served as template for amplifying TCR beta CDR3 sequences. HTBI primers were used in a first-round RT-PCR, which preceded a second-round multiplex PCR. TCRdb ran MiXCR on the multiplex PCR reads and lists one entry per CDR3 protein. The data hold just over 400,000 distinct CDR3 sequences, with under 25% observed a single time. Sequences were obtained from peripheral blood. Receptors were obtained from a woman aged 18 to 35 with stable Graves' hyperthyroidism.

The chain carries TRBV2 and TRBJ2-5; either TRBD1 or TRBD2 may fit D (5 bases each). The V gene's germline CDR1 is SNHLY and CDR2 FYNNEI. The ends were cut back, 6 bases at V and 8 bases at J, with 22 bases in the middle. This CDR3 comprises 15 residues. CDR3 coding DNA: TGTGCCAGCAGACTAGGAACTAGGATCAGGGATACCCAGTACTTC. Translating gives CASRLGTRIRDTQYF.

This clonotype was seen a handful of times. The chain joins TRBV18 to TRBJ1-1; 10 nucleotides match TRBD1. This CDR3 is built from 14 residues. Unmatched junction bases numbered 3, after V lost 3 bases and J lost 5 bases. Germline CDR1 and CDR2: KGHSH and LQKENI. CDR3 nucleotides: TGTGCCAGCTCACCGGGACAGGGGATGACTGAAGCTTTCTTT. This sequence encodes CASSPGQGMTEAFF.

As for this clonotype: Since a much larger clone is just one base distant, this may be a read error. V usage is TRBV27 and J usage is TRBJ1-1; no clear D gene. The length of the CDR3 is 16 residues. Germline V lookup: CDR1 MNHEY, CDR2 SMNVEV (reference sequence). CDR3 loop: CASSLSTLVVNTEALF. The CDR3 DNA follows: TGTGCCAGCAGTTTATCCACGCTGGTCGTGAACACTGAAGCTCTCTTT.

This clonotype was detected many times. The chain carries TRBV20-1 and TRBJ2-5; D is tentatively TRBD1 or TRBD2 (5 bases each). This CDR3 is 14 amino acids long. Germline V lookup: CDR1 DFQATT, CDR2 SNEGSKA (reference sequence). The ends were cut back, 2 bases at V and 5 bases at J, with 15 bases in the middle. The CDR3 DNA is TGCAGTGCTAGACGGGACCGACAGTGGGAGACCCAGTACTTC. Its protein is CSARRDRQWETQYF.

This clonotype showed up many times. The rearrangement links TRBV28 to TRBJ2-7, with TRBD2 matching over 9 bases. This CDR3 is built from 18 residues. After removal of 3 bases from V and 6 bases from J, the junction contained 18 bases not matched to a gene. The germline V gene has CDR1 MDHEN and CDR2 SYDVKM. The CDR3 spells CASSLRHQQGGRAGEQYF. CDR3 sequence (DNA): TGTGCCAGCAGTTTGCGTCATCAACAAGGCGGGAGGGCCGGCGAGCAGTACTTC.

At least ten counts were recorded for this clonotype. The rearrangement uses TRBV12-3 or TRBV12-4 and TRBJ1-1, with TRBD1 identical over 7 bases. This CDR3 is 14 amino acids long. The ends lost 3 bases at V and 7 bases at J; junction bases unmatched: 8. The CDR3 region has the DNA TGTGCCAGCAGTTTTGGAGGGGGCGCGTTTGAAGCTTTCTTT. This codes for CASSFGGGAFEAFF.

V and J are TRBV9 and TRBJ2-7; the D gene is possibly TRBD2 (6 bases). Germline V lookup: CDR1 SGDLS, CDR2 YYNGEE. The CDR3 is 14 amino acids. Trimming cost V 0 bases and J 7 bases, with 14 bases left between them. This chain's CDR3 is CASSVVVSGGEQYF. CDR3 in DNA: TGTGCCAGCAGCGTAGTGGTTAGCGGCGGGGAGCAGTACTTC.

This clonotype was seen ten or more times. The germline gene is not matched at one end of the junction; a read error may be the cause. The V and J genes are TRBV9 and TRBJ2-7; TRBD1 or TRBD2 may be the D gene (5 bases each). The CDR3 extends over 13 amino acids. The germline V gene encodes CDR1 SGDLS and CDR2 YYNGEE. The CDR3 is CASSVGGGYERYF. As DNA, the CDR3 is TGTGCCAGCAGCGTAGGGGGCGGGTACGAGCGGTACTTC.

To note about this clonotype: An end of the junction does not agree with germline; a read error may underlie this. V usage is TRBV2 and J usage is TRBJ2-4; no firm D call. This CDR3 spans 14 amino acids. Looked up from germline, CDR1 is SNHLY and CDR2 is FYNNEI. CDR3: CASSPGEVENIKYF. CDR3 in DNA: TGTGCCAGCAGTCCAGGCGAAGTCGAAAACATTAAGTACTTC.

This clonotype was counted at least ten times. The chain employs TRBV7-8 and TRBJ2-2; 8 bases align to TRBD1. This CDR3 contains 17 residues. The junction had 11 bases not matched to a gene; V was cut back by 3 bases and J by 5 bases. The germline gives CDR1 SGHVS, CDR2 FQNEAQ. The CDR3 reads CASSFSYGQGGTGELFF. CDR3 DNA sequence: TGTGCCAGCAGCTTTAGCTACGGACAGGGCGGAACCGGGGAGCTGTTTTTT.

This clonotype was seen repeatedly, ten times or more. The chain links TRBV7-3 to TRBJ2-5; D is ambiguous. This CDR3 contains 18 residues. Trimming took off 3 bases at V and 2 bases at J, with 22 bases between the two ends. The germline V gene has CDR1 SGHTA and CDR2 FQGTGA. CDR3 residues: CASSFTVPILLAQETQYF. CDR3 bases: TGTGCCAGCAGCTTCACTGTACCGATCTTGTTGGCTCAAGAGACCCAGTACTTC.

The CDR3, as DNA: TGTGCCACCGTATCTCGGGCGGGAGTAGGGTACGAGCAGTACTTC. As protein: CATVSRAGVGYEQYF. J is TRBJ2-7 and V is TRBV10-3, with 7 bases matching TRBD2. CDR3 length: 15 amino acids. Germline CDR1 is ENHRY and CDR2 is SYGVKD. V gave up 10 bases and J gave up 4 bases; unmatched junction bases: 16.

In its sample, this clonotype was seen many times. V usage is TRBV6-1 and J usage is TRBJ1-6; 9 bases are shared with TRBD1. Germline CDR1 and CDR2: MNHNS and SASEGT. V lost 6 bases to trimming and J lost 8 bases; unmatched junction nucleotides: 8. This CDR3 contains 15 residues. The CDR3 nucleotides read TGTGCCAGCAGGACCGGACAGGGGAGGGATTCACCCCTCCACTTT. Its protein product is CASRTGQGRDSPLHF.

This clonotype appeared many times. This sequence joins TRBV20-1 and TRBJ1-2; D perhaps matches TRBD1 (6 bases). Germline V gene lookup returns CDR1 DFQATT and CDR2 SNEGSKA (reference sequence). Trimming removed 6 bases from V and 4 bases from J, with 18 bases in between. This CDR3 contains 14 residues. CDR3 nucleotide sequence: TGCAGTGCCGTTCGTTCGGACAGCCTCTATGGCTACACCTTC. The encoded protein is CSAVRSDSLYGYTF.

This sequence joins TRBV30 and TRBJ2-7, with D maybe TRBD1 (6 bases). Between the trimmed V and J ends, which lost 5 bases and 0 bases, there was a span of 14 bases. This CDR3 region has 14 residues. Germline V gene lookup returns CDR1 GTSNPN and CDR2 SVGIG (reference sequence). The chain's CDR3 is CAWDRTAPSYEQYF. As DNA, the CDR3 is TGTGCCTGGGACCGGACAGCCCCCTCCTACGAGCAGTACTTC.

This clonotype was seen many times. The chain uses TRBV29-1 and TRBJ2-2; TRBD1 aligns across 9 bases. This CDR3 has 14 amino acids. V lost 6 bases, J lost 4 bases, and 6 bases stayed unmatched. CDR1 is SQVTM, CDR2 ANQGSEA, per germline. This CDR3 reads CSVSPDRGTGELFF. The CDR3 DNA sequence: TGCAGCGTAAGCCCGGACAGGGGCACCGGGGAGCTGTTTTTT.

This clonotype was detected many times. The chain employs TRBV24-1 and TRBJ2-7; D not resolved. Germline CDR1 reads KGHDR; CDR2 reads SFDVKD. The germline V and J ends were trimmed by 9 bases and 4 bases, with 12 bases remaining between them. The CDR3 covers 12 residues. The CDR3: CATSALGYEQYF. In nucleotides, the CDR3 is TGTGCCACCTCTGCCTTGGGGTACGAGCAGTACTTC.